The clone carrying this T cell receptor beta chain was counted only a few times. Per germline, CDR1 MNHNY and CDR2 SVGAGI (reference sequence). V was cut by 3 bases and J by 8 bases, with 12 bases left in between. There are 13 residues in the CDR3. A sample-barcoded 5' primer and a J-beta primer mix were used in a second PCR of about 7 to 12 cycles. Tags on each cDNA molecule came from a template-switch adaptor with 12 random nucleotides. TCRdb reprocessed the 5' RACE reads with MiXCR, giving one entry per CDR3 protein. The profile covers 500,000 to 650,000 distinct CDR3 sequences, with approximately 26% appearing a single time and approximately 4% taken by the ten largest. The data stem from a study of blood T cells in healthy people across ages. The donors, aged 6 to 90, were healthy Caucasians from Russia. Isolation of PBMCs gave at least 7 million cells per sample. This same sample was also taken into another study, of T cells of mothers and their children. That work contributes: No persistent microchimeric T cell clones were detected at about 93 clones per million clonotypes sensitivity.

Source material: blood. This sequence was found in a boy between 2 and 10 years old in good health. The chain is built from TRBV6-6 and TRBJ2-3; D gene ambiguous. The CDR3 DNA follows: TGTGCCAGCAGTTATCCAGAGGCTTTTACGCAGTATTTT. Translated: CASSYPEAFTQYF.